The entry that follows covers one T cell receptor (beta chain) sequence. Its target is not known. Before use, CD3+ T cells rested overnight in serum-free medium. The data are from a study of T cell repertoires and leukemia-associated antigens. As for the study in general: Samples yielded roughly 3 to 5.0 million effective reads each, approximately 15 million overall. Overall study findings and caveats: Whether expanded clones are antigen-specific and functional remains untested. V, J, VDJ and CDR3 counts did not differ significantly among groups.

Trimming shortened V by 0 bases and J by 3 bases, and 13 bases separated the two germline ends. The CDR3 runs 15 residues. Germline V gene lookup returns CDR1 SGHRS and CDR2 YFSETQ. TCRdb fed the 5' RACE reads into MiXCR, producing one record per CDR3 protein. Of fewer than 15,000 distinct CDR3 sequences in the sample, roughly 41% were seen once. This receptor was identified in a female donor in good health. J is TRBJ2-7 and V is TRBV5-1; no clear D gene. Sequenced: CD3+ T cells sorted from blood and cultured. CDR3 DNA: TGCGCCAGCAGCTTGGGAATTCAAAACCGCTACGAGCAGTACTTC. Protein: CASSLGIQNRYEQYF.